Following are 2 T cell receptor beta chains from one sample sequenced in a study of cytomegalovirus exposure and HLA in healthy donors. Primers: 60 Vbeta forward and 13 Jbeta reverse. Profiled with immunoSEQ multiplex PCR; TCRdb holds only in-frame clones, not every one. The data include some 130,000 clones; the top ten clones carry under 2%. Sequenced: PBMCs. The origin of the receptors is a woman aged 40 to 50 in good health and CMV-seronegative.

V and J are TRBV4-3 and TRBJ1-4, with D unresolved. There are 14 residues in the CDR3. The germline V and J ends were trimmed by 0 bases and 7 bases, with 9 bases remaining between them. CDR1 LGHNA and CDR2 YSLEER come from the germline V gene. CDR3 region: CASSQDLEAEKLFF. CDR3 sequence (DNA): TGCGCCAGCAGCCAAGATTTGGAGGCTGAAAAACTGTTTTTT.

V and J are TRBV11-2 and TRBJ2-3; 12 positions match TRBD2. The CDR3 runs 16 residues. V shed 1 base and J 2 bases; nucleotides not matched to a gene: 1. Germline loops: CDR1 SGHAT, CDR2 FQNNGV. CDR3 nucleotides: TGTGCCAGCAGCTTAGGACTAGCGGGGGACACAGATACGCAGTATTTT. Translation gives CASSLGLAGDTDTQYF.